This T cell receptor beta chain was observed in a study of cytomegalovirus exposure and HLA in healthy donors. General study results and limits: The authors reported that TCR beta sequences could predict HLA-A and HLA-B alleles. These predictions were accurate for most subjects in the first cohort. High specificity and sensitivity for cytomegalovirus status were reported for the classifier.

The V and J ends lost 0 bases and 6 bases, in that order; junction bases with no gene match: 5. The CDR3 consists of 15 residues. Germline V lookup: CDR1 SGHTA, CDR2 FQGTGA. With respect to this clone: What it recognizes is unknown.

PCR involved 60 Vbeta and 13 Jbeta primers. Generated by immunoSEQ multiplex PCR, the TCRdb table keeps only in-frame clones and is missing some. The sample gives more than 95,000 clones, roughly 80% of which show up once; 4% is in the top ten. This chain connects TRBV7-3 to TRBJ2-1, with TRBD2 identical over 7 bases. Sample: PBMCs. This clonotype originated in a man aged 45-60 years in good health and CMV-seropositive. CDR3 residues: CASSLTSGPPNEQFF. CDR3 DNA: TGTGCCAGCAGCTTAACTAGCGGGCCACCCAATGAGCAGTTCTTC.